The 23 T cell receptor beta chains presented below share a single source sample, sequenced in a study of identical twins. TCRdb redid the calling of the 5' RACE reads with MiXCR, one entry per CDR3 protein. This sample has about 1.7 million distinct CDR3 sequences; under 35% occur once, and the top ten carry approximately 0.25%. Material for sequencing was cord blood. The receptors stem from a newborn girl in good health.

This chain uses TRBV28 with TRBJ2-3; 7 bases fit TRBD1. CDR1 is MDHEN, CDR2 SYDVKM, per germline. With 8 bases clipped from V and 3 bases from J, the junction kept 8 bases outside the gene matches. The CDR3 totals 14 residues. CDR3: CASGAGGPTDTQYF. CDR3 DNA: TGTGCCAGCGGCGCAGGGGGACCAACAGATACGCAGTATTTT. The whole variable domain, remainder taken from reference TRBV28 and TRBJ2-3, is DVKVTQSSRYLVKRTGEKVFLECVQDMDHENMFWYRQDPGLGLRLIYFSYDVKMKEKGDIPEGYSVSREKKERFSLILESASTNQTSMYLCASGAGGPTDTQYFGPGTRLTVL.

The chain joins TRBV12-3 or TRBV12-4 to TRBJ2-7, with 8 nucleotides matching TRBD2. The CDR3 length is 13 residues. Trimming took 3 bases from V and 6 from J; bases not matched to a gene: 4. CDR3 sequence: CASSFAGRGEQYF. The CDR3 DNA sequence: TGTGCCAGCAGTTTCGCCGGGAGGGGCGAGCAGTACTTC.

In this sample, this clonotype turned up a few times. The chain carries TRBV4-1 and TRBJ1-4; D is uncertain. Germline V gene data show CDR1 as MGHRA and CDR2 as YSYEKL. Trimming cost V 3 bases and J 8 bases, with 13 bases left between them. The CDR3 covers 14 residues. The DNA of the CDR3 is TGCGCCAGCAGCCAGGTGGCTGTGAGGGAAAAACTGTTTTTT. This translates into CASSQVAVREKLFF.

The sample holds many counts of this clonotype. The V call is TRBV6-6, the J call TRBJ2-7; D ambiguous. The ends were cut back, 6 bases at V and 5 bases at J, with 5 bases in the middle. This CDR3 contains 10 residues. The germline CDR1 and CDR2 sequences are MNHNY and SVGAGI (reference sequence). CDR3 residues: CASRGNEQYF. DNA of the CDR3: TGTGCCAGCAGGGGGAACGAGCAGTACTTC.

The sample holds a few counts of this clonotype. This chain uses TRBV11-2 with TRBJ2-7, with 7 bases aligning to TRBD2. This CDR3 comprises 16 residues. Germline lookup yields CDR1 SGHAT and CDR2 FQNNGV. V lost 1 base, J lost 0 bases, and 6 bases stayed unmatched. CDR3 nucleotides: TGTGCCAGCAGCTTAGCCGGGACTACCAGCTCCTACGAGCAGTACTTC. Residues: CASSLAGTTSSYEQYF.

This clonotype came up many times. This chain connects TRBV15 to TRBJ1-4; possible D gene TRBD1, 5 bases. V shed 0 bases and J shed 5 bases, with 13 bases lying between them. CDR1 and CDR2 from the germline V gene are LNHNV and YYDKDF (reference sequence). The CDR3 is 16 amino acids. The CDR3 DNA sequence: TGTGCCACCAGCAGAGATCGCCAGGGAGGGAATGAAAAACTGTTTTTT. It codes for CATSRDRQGGNEKLFF. Drawing the rest from reference TRBV15 and TRBJ1-4, the complete variable domain is DAMVIQNPRYQVTQFGKPVTLSCSQTLNHNVMYWYQQKSSQAPKLLFHYYDKDFNNEADTPDNFQSRRPNTSFCFLDIRSPGLGDTAMYLCATSRDRQGGNEKLFFGSGTQLSVL.

The chain recombines TRBV3-1 with TRBJ1-6; tentatively, D is TRBD1 (5 bases). The CDR3 spans 18 residues. The germline V gene has CDR1 LGHDT and CDR2 YNNKEL (reference sequence). Trimming left V 4 bases short and J 2 bases short, with 18 bases between. CDR3 coding DNA: TGTGCCAGCAGCCCCACGAAAAAGGGACGGCCCTATAATTCACCCCTCCACTTT. It is translated as CASSPTKKGRPYNSPLHF.

This clonotype turned up a few times. This chain links TRBV3-1 with TRBJ2-7; D unresolved. Deletions cut 2 bases from V and 3 bases from J, with 8 bases between. CDR1 and CDR2 (germline): LGHDT, YNNKEL (reference sequence). This CDR3 is 13 amino acids long. The CDR3 nucleotides are TGTGCCAGCAGCCAACTTCACAACTACGAGCAGTACTTC. Translating gives CASSQLHNYEQYF.

The chain links TRBV12-3 or TRBV12-4 to TRBJ2-5; a possible D gene is TRBD2 (5 bases). V lost 6 bases to trimming and J lost 11 bases, with 19 bases between them. The CDR3 is 13 residues long. CDR3 amino acids: CASRWTASNEQYF. CDR3 sequence (DNA): TGTGCCAGCAGATGGACTGCGTCCAATGAGCAGTACTTC.

The chain has TRBV5-1 and TRBJ2-5; 12 bases are shared with TRBD2. Germline V gene lookup returns CDR1 SGHRS and CDR2 YFSETQ. V was clipped by 4 bases and J by 11 bases; unmatched bases: 15. The CDR3 is 16 residues long. CDR3: CASSPSTSGRLNEQYF. For the CDR3, the DNA is TGCGCCAGCAGCCCATCGACTAGCGGGAGATTAAATGAGCAGTACTTC.

This sequence joins TRBV7-2 and TRBJ2-1, with TRBD1 identical over 8 bases. The germline CDR1 and CDR2 sequences are SGHTA and FQGNSA. After removal of 1 base from V and 10 bases from J, the junction contained 6 bases not matched to a gene. The CDR3 has 14 residues. The CDR3 sequence: CASSLDTGGQEQFF. The CDR3 DNA follows: TGTGCCAGCAGCTTAGATACAGGGGGACAGGAGCAGTTCTTC. The full variable domain, in which reference TRBV7-2 and TRBJ2-1 provide the parts outside the CDR3, is GAGVSQSPSNKVTEKGKDVELRCDPISGHTALYWYRQSLGQGLEFLIYFQGNSAPDKSGLPSDRFSAERTGGSVSTLTIQRTQQEDSAVYLCASSLDTGGQEQFFGPGTRLTVL.

The table lists this clonotype with a few counts. The chain uses TRBV20-1 and TRBJ2-1; weak D call: TRBD2 (6 bases). From germline, CDR1 is DFQATT and CDR2 SNEGSKA (reference sequence). This CDR3 is 13 amino acids long. With 2 bases removed from V and 3 bases from J, the gap between germline ends came to 8 bases. The DNA of the CDR3 is TGCAGTGCTAGACTAGCGTTCTACAATGAGCAGTTCTTC. Protein sequence: CSARLAFYNEQFF.

The V and J genes are TRBV27 and TRBJ2-3, with 10 bases identical to TRBD2. This CDR3 contains 17 residues. Germline values: CDR1 MNHEY, CDR2 SMNVEV (reference sequence). The V segment lost 3 bases and the J segment 0 bases; nucleotides outside the gene matches: 6. The CDR3 coding sequence is TGTGCCAGCAGTTTTTATCTAGCGGGAGCAAGCACAGATACGCAGTATTTT. Protein: CASSFYLAGASTDTQYF.

The chain recombines TRBV27 with TRBJ1-2; 7 nucleotides agree with TRBD1. This CDR3 has 15 amino acids. Per the germline V gene, CDR1 is MNHEY and CDR2 is SMNVEV (reference sequence). The trim removed 6 bases at V and 11 bases at J, leaving 18 bases unmatched. The CDR3 sequence is CASRSMGQPYFGYTF. The CDR3 DNA follows: TGTGCCAGCAGGTCAATGGGACAGCCATATTTTGGTTACACCTTC.

The chain is built from TRBV19 and TRBJ2-1, with 7 bases fitting TRBD2. There are 15 residues in the CDR3. CDR1 is LNHDA and CDR2 is SQIVND in the germline V gene (reference sequence). J lost 5 bases, V lost 7 bases, and 11 bases had no gene match. The CDR3 region is CASTQGGSIHNEQFF. The DNA for the CDR3 is TGTGCCAGTACCCAGGGCGGGAGTATCCACAATGAGCAGTTCTTC.

There are many counts of this clonotype. V is TRBV29-1 and J is TRBJ2-5; D is ambiguous. The germline V gene encodes CDR1 SQVTM and CDR2 ANQGSEA. CDR3 size: 14 residues. V was clipped by 3 bases and J by 0 bases, with 11 bases between them. The CDR3 protein is CSVEARSYQETQYF. Here the CDR3 DNA reads TGCAGCGTTGAGGCTCGGTCGTACCAAGAGACCCAGTACTTC.

The V gene is TRBV7-2, the J gene TRBJ2-1, with TRBD2 matching over 12 bases. Germline CDR1 reads SGHTA; CDR2 reads FQGNSA. J gave up 3 bases and V 2 bases, and 2 bases lay outside the gene matches. This CDR3 region has 16 residues. The CDR3 sequence is CASSLWTSGDYNEQFF. The CDR3 nucleotides are TGTGCCAGCAGCTTATGGACTAGCGGGGACTACAATGAGCAGTTCTTC.

This clonotype was counted a few times. This rearrangement joins TRBV18 to TRBJ2-3, with 9 bases lining up with TRBD2. The germline V gene has CDR1 KGHSH and CDR2 LQKENI. The CDR3 contains 17 residues. V lost 5 bases and J lost 2; bases outside the gene matches: 11. CDR3 loop: CASSSNLAGLNTDTQYF. The DNA for the CDR3 is TGTGCCAGCTCAAGCAACCTAGCGGGGCTAAACACAGATACGCAGTATTTT.

This clonotype was detected ten times or more. The V gene is TRBV12-3 or TRBV12-4, the J gene TRBJ2-7; a possible D gene is TRBD1 (6 bases). CDR3 length: 15 amino acids. The V end was cut by 6 bases, the J end by 0 bases, with 15 bases between. The CDR3 bases are TGTGCCAGCAGCCTTAGAGACAGGAGCTCCTACGAGCAGTACTTC. It translates to CASSLRDRSSYEQYF.

The rearrangement joins TRBV7-9 to TRBJ1-4; D perhaps matches TRBD1 (6 bases). The CDR3 loop spans 15 amino acids. The V end was cut by 5 bases, the J end by 7 bases, with 17 bases between. Germline V gene sequence: CDR1 SEHNR, CDR2 FQNEAQ (reference sequence). This CDR3 is CASSNSGTLGEKLFF. DNA of the CDR3: TGTGCCAGCAGCAATTCCGGGACATTGGGTGAAAAACTGTTTTTT.

Only a few counts were recorded for this clonotype. The genes are TRBV28 and TRBJ2-7, with D perhaps TRBD2 (5 bases). Trimming stripped 2 bases from V and 5 bases from J, with 13 bases between. Germline CDR1 is MDHEN and CDR2 is SYDVKM. The CDR3 has 14 residues. The CDR3 nucleotides are TGTGCCAGCAGTTTAGTAGCGACCTCAAACGAGCAGTACTTC. This codes for CASSLVATSNEQYF. Filled out from reference TRBV28 and TRBJ2-7, the complete variable domain reads DVKVTQSSRYLVKRTGEKVFLECVQDMDHENMFWYRQDPGLGLRLIYFSYDVKMKEKGDIPEGYSVSREKKERFSLILESASTNQTSMYLCASSLVATSNEQYFGPGTRLTVT.

V is TRBV5-8 and J is TRBJ1-6; 7 bases fit TRBD1. From germline, CDR1 is SGHTS and CDR2 YDEGEE. The CDR3 is made up of 14 amino acids. Germline trimming cut 4 bases from V and 6 bases from J; bases unmatched to any gene: 4. The CDR3 reads CASSKGQLNSPLHF. The CDR3, as DNA: TGTGCCAGCAGCAAGGGACAGCTTAATTCACCCCTCCACTTT. Using reference TRBV5-8 and TRBJ1-6 for the parts outside the CDR3, the full variable domain is EAGVTQSPTHLIKTRGQQATLRCSPISGHTSVYWYQQALGLGLQFLLWYDEGEERNRGNFPPRFSGRQFPNYSSELNVNALELEDSALYLCASSKGQLNSPLHFGNGTRLTVT.

This clonotype was observed a handful of times. The chain uses TRBV7-2 and TRBJ1-4; weak D call: TRBD1 (6 bases). This CDR3 spans 16 amino acids. Germline CDR1 reads SGHTA; CDR2 reads FQGNSA. Trimming removed 5 bases from V and 0 bases from J, with 13 bases in between. CDR3 region: CASSLYRQATNEKLFF. DNA of the CDR3: TGTGCCAGCAGCCTTTATCGACAGGCAACTAATGAAAAACTGTTTTTT.